Following are 11 T cell receptor beta chains from one sample sequenced in a study of T cell repertoires in cytomegalovirus infection. MiXCR, run by TCRdb on the reads, gives a single entry per CDR3 protein. The profile shows 200,000 or so distinct CDR3 sequences, roughly 20% of them singletons. The sequenced sample consisted of PBMCs. The origin of the receptors is a human donor in good health (CMV status not recorded). Some clones in this sample may be carry-over from other donors' samples.

V and J are TRBV20-1 and TRBJ1-3, with D tentatively TRBD1 (5 bases). The V end lost 3 bases, the J end lost 0 bases, and 9 bases lay between the germline ends. CDR1 is DFQATT, CDR2 SNEGSKA, per germline (reference sequence). The CDR3 has 14 amino acids. CDR3 bases: TGCAGTGCTAGGGACACCAGCTCTGGAAACACCATATATTTT. Encoded protein: CSARDTSSGNTIYF.

The chain joins TRBV20-1 to TRBJ2-4, with unresolved D. Trimming took off 3 bases at V and 0 bases at J, with 12 bases between the two ends. The CDR3 is made up of 15 amino acids. Per the germline V gene, CDR1 is DFQATT and CDR2 is SNEGSKA (reference sequence). This chain's CDR3 is CSASTGLQAKNIQYF. The DNA for the CDR3 is TGCAGTGCTAGTACGGGTCTCCAAGCCAAAAACATTCAGTACTTC.

The sample holds a few counts of this clonotype. V is TRBV14 and J is TRBJ2-7, with D maybe TRBD2 (6 bases). This CDR3 has 18 residues. Between the trimmed V and J ends, which lost 0 bases and 5 bases, there was a span of 23 bases. CDR1 is SGHDN and CDR2 is FVKESK in the germline V gene. CDR3: CASSQEEGRGGALDEQYF. The CDR3 DNA reads TGTGCCAGCAGCCAAGAAGAAGGCCGGGGAGGTGCTTTGGACGAGCAGTACTTC.

This clonotype has at least ten counts. The V gene is TRBV7-9, the J gene TRBJ1-4, with D perhaps TRBD1 (6 bases). Germline V gene data show CDR1 as SEHNR and CDR2 as FQNEAQ (reference sequence). V lost 5 bases and J 7 bases, leaving 17 bases between the germline ends. The CDR3 length is 15 residues. CDR3 in amino acids: CASSRGAGVTEKLFF. The CDR3, as DNA: TGTGCCAGCAGCAGGGGGGCAGGGGTGACTGAAAAACTGTTTTTT.

This clonotype was counted a few times. This chain links TRBV6-6 with TRBJ2-4; 7 positions agree with TRBD2. The germline gives CDR1 MNHNY, CDR2 SVGAGI (reference sequence). The CDR3 loop spans 11 amino acids. V shed 6 bases and J 16 bases; nucleotides not matched to a gene: 9. CDR3 loop: CASSSGTNSYF. The CDR3 region has the DNA TGTGCCAGCAGCTCCGGGACTAACTCTTACTTC.

There are a few counts of this clonotype. The chain couples TRBV27 to TRBJ1-5; 9 nucleotides match TRBD1. Trimming removed 4 bases from V and 0 bases from J; junction bases left unmatched: 4. The CDR3 spans 16 residues. Germline assignment: CDR1 MNHEY and CDR2 SMNVEV (reference sequence). The CDR3, as DNA: TGTGCCAGCAGTTCGACAGGGGGGTATAGCAATCAGCCCCAGCATTTT. This codes for CASSSTGGYSNQPQHF.

The chain employs TRBV29-1 and TRBJ2-3; 9 bases are shared with TRBD2. CDR3 length: 16 residues. The V segment lost 1 base and the J segment 4 bases; nucleotides outside the gene matches: 9. Per germline, CDR1 SQVTM and CDR2 ANQGSEA. CDR3 DNA sequence: TGCAGCGTTGAAGGGGCTCGAGCGGGAGGTTCAGATACGCAGTATTTT. This gives the protein CSVEGARAGGSDTQYF.

In this sample, this clonotype turned up a few times. The CDR3 coding sequence is TGCGCCAGCAGCTTGGCTGGGACCCGAGTCGCCGAGCAGTACTTC. The encoded protein is CASSLAGTRVAEQYF. This chain joins TRBV5-1 and TRBJ2-7; D assignment may be TRBD1 or TRBD2 (5 bases each). V was shortened by 0 bases and J by 6 bases, with 16 bases between the two germline ends. This CDR3 has 15 amino acids. The germline V gene has CDR1 SGHRS and CDR2 YFSETQ.

The sample holds a few counts of this clonotype. The V gene is TRBV7-3, the J gene TRBJ2-1; 7 nucleotides match TRBD1. Germline V lookup: CDR1 SGHTA, CDR2 FQGTGA. With V trimmed by 2 bases and J by 0 bases, 10 bases remained unmatched. This CDR3 contains 18 residues. CDR3 DNA: TGTGCCAGCAGCTTAGTCAGGACAGGACCCCTCTCCTACAATGAGCAGTTCTTC. Its protein is CASSLVRTGPLSYNEQFF.

This clonotype showed up many times. This chain connects TRBV7-8 to TRBJ2-7, with 7 bases identical to TRBD1. The CDR3 is 16 residues long. The J segment lost 0 bases and the V segment lost 5 bases, leaving 10 bases of the junction unmatched. Germline CDR1 is SGHVS and CDR2 is FQNEAQ. CDR3 DNA sequence: TGTGCCAGCAGCCGCCCGGGACAGAGCAACTCCTACGAGCAGTACTTC. Translation gives CASSRPGQSNSYEQYF.

In this sample, this clonotype turned up a few times. The chain employs TRBV20-1 and TRBJ1-4; D possibly corresponds to TRBD1 (5 bases). This CDR3 is 15 amino acids long. Trimming shortened V by 0 bases and J by 8 bases, and 16 bases separated the two germline ends. CDR1 and CDR2 (germline): DFQATT, SNEGSKA (reference sequence). CDR3 nucleotide sequence: TGCAGTGCTAGAGATTTATGGGGGGTGAAGGAAAAACTGTTTTTT. Translated: CSARDLWGVKEKLFF.